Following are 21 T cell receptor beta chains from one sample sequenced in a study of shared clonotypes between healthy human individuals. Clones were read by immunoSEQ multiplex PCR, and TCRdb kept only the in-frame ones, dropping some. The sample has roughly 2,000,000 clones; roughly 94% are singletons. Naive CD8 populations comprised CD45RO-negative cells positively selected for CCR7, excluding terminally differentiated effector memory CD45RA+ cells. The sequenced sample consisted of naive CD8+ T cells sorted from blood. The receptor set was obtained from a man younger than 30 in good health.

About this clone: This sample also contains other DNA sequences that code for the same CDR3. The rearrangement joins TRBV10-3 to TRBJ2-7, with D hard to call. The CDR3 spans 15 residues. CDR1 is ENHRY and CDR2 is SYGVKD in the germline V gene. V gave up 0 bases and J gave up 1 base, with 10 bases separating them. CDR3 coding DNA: TGTGCCATCAGTGAGTCCGGTTTGGGGTCCTACGAGCAGTACTTC. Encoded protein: CAISESGLGSYEQYF.

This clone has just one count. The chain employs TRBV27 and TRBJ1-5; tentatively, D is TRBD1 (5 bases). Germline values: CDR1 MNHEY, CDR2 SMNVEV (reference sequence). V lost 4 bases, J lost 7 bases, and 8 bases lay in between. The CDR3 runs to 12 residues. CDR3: CASSSTDQPQHF. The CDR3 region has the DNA TGTGCCAGCAGTTCGACAGACCAGCCCCAGCATTTT.

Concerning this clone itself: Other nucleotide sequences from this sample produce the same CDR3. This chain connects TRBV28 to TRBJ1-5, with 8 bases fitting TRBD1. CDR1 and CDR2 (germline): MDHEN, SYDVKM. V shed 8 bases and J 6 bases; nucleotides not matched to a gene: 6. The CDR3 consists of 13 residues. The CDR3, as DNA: TGTGCCAGCTCCGAGACAGGGGTTCAGCCCCAGCATTTT. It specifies CASSETGVQPQHF.

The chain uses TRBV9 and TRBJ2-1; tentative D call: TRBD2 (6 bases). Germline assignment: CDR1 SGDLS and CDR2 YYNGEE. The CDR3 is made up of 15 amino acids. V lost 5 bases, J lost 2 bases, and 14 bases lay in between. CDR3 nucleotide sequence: TGTGCCAGCAGTGGGGGGTCTAGTACCTACAATGAGCAGTTCTTC. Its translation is CASSGGSSTYNEQFF.

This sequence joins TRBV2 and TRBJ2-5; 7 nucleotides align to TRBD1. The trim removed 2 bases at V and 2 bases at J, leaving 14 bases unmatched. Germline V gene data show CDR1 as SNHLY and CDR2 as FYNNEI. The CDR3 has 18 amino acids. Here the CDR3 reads CASSESVAGGILQETQYF. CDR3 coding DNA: TGTGCCAGCAGTGAATCGGTGGCAGGGGGTATTCTTCAAGAGACCCAGTACTTC.

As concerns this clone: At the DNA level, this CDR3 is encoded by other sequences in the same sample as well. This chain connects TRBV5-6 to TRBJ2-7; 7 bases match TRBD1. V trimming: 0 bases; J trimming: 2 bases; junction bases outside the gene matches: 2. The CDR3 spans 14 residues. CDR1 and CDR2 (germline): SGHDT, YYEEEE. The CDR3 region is CASSLGDRPYEQYF. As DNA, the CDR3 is TGTGCCAGCAGCTTGGGGGACAGACCCTACGAGCAGTACTTC.

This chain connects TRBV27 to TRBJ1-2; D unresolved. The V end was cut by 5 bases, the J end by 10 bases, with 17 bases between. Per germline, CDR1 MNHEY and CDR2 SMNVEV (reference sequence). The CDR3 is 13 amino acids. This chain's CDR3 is CASSPQGIVHYTF. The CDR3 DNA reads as TGTGCCAGCAGTCCGCAAGGGATAGTGCACTACACCTTC.

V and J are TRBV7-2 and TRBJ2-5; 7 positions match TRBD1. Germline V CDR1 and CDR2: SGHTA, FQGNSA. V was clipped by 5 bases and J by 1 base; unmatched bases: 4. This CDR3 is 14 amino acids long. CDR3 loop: CASSRQGSQETQYF. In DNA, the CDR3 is TGTGCCAGCAGCCGACAGGGTTCCCAAGAGACCCAGTACTTC.

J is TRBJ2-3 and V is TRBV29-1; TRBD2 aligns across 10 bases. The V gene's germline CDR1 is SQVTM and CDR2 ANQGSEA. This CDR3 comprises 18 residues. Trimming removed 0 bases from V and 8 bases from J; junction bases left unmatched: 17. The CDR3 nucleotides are TGCAGCGTTGAAGATCGATCGGGAGCGGGAGGGCCGGGTAGTACGCAGTATTTT. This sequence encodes CSVEDRSGAGGPGSTQYF.

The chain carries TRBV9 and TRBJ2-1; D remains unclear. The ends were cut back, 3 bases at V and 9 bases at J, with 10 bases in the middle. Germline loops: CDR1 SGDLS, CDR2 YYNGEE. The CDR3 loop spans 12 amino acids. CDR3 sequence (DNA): TGTGCCAGCAGCGGTACAAGTTCTGAGCAGTTCTTC. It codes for CASSGTSSEQFF.

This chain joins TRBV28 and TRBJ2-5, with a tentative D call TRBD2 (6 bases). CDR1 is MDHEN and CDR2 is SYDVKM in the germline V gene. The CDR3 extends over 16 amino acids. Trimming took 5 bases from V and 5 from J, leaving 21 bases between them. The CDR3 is CASSPGSNGLRETQYF. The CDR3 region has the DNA TGTGCCAGCAGTCCAGGATCTAATGGACTAAGGGAGACCCAGTACTTC.

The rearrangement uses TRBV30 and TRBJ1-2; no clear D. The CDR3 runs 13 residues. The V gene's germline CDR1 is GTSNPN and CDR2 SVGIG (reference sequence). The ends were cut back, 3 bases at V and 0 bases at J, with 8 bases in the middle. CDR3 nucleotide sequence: TGTGCCTGGAGAAGGGTCTCTAACTATGGCTACACCTTC. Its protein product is CAWRRVSNYGYTF.

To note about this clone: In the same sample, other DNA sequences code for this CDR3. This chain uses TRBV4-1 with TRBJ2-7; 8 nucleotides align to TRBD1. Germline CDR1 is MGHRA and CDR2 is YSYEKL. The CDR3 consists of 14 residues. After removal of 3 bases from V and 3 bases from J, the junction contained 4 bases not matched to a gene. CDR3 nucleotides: TGCGCCAGCAGCCAGGTCACAGGGGGCTACGAGCAGTACTTC. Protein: CASSQVTGGYEQYF.

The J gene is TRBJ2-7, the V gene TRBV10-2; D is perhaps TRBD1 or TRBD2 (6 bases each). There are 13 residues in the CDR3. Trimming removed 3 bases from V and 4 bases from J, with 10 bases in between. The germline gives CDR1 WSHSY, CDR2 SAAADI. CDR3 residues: CASSDGGRYEQYF. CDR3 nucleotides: TGCGCCAGCAGTGATGGGGGGCGGTACGAGCAGTACTTC.

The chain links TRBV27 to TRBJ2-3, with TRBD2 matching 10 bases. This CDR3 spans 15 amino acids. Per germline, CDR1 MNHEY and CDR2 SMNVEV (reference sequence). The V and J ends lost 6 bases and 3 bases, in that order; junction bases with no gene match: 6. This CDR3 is CASSPLSGGTDTQYF. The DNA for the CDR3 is TGTGCCAGCAGCCCTCTTAGCGGGGGGACAGATACGCAGTATTTT.

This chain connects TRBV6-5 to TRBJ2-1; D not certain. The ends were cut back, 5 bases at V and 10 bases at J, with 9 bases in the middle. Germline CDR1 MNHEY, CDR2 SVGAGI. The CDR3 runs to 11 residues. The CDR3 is CASSGVGEQFF. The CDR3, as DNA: TGTGCCAGCAGTGGCGTGGGGGAGCAGTTCTTC.

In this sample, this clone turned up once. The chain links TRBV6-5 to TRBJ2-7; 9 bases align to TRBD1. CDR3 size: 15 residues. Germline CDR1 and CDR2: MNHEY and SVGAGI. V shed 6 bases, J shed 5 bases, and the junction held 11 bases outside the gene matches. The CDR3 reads CASSTPGQGFHEQYF. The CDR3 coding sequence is TGTGCCAGCAGCACCCCCGGACAGGGGTTCCACGAGCAGTACTTC.

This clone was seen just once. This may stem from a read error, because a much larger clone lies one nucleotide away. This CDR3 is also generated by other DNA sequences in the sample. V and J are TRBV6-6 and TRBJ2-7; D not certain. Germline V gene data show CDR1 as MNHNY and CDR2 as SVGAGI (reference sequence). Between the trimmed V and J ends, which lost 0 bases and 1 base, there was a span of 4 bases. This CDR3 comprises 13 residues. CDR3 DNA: TGTGCCAGCAGTTACTCGGCGTCCTACGAGCAGTACTTC. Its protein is CASSYSASYEQYF.

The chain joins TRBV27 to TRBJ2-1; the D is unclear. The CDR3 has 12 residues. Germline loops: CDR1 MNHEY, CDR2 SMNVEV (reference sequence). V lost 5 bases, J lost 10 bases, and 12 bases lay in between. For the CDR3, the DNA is TGTGCCAGCAGTCCCAATTTCCGGGAGCAGTTCTTC. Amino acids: CASSPNFREQFF.

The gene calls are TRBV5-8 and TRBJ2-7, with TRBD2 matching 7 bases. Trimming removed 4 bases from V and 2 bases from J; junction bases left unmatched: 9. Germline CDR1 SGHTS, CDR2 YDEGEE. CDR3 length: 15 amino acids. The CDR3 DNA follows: TGTGCCAGCAGCATAGCGGGCCAAACCGCCTACGAGCAGTACTTC. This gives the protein CASSIAGQTAYEQYF.

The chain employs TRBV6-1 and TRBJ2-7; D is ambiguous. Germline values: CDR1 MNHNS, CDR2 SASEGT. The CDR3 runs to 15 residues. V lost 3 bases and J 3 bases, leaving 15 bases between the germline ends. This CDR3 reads CASSDFPDPNYEQYF. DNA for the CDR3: TGTGCCAGCAGTGATTTTCCTGACCCAAACTACGAGCAGTACTTC.